This entry concerns a single T cell receptor beta chain. The data originate from a study of shared clonotypes between healthy human individuals. Measured with immunoSEQ multiplex PCR; TCRdb has only the in-frame clones, and not every one. The sample includes more than 500,000 clones, about 96% seen only once; the top ten take 0.055% to 0.075%. The sample was naive CD4+ T cells sorted from blood. The subset is: CD45RA+ positively selected. The clonotype originates from a woman under 40 in good health.

The DNA for the CDR3 is TGTGCCAGCAGCACCCCAGGACACGGAGGCTACACCTTC. Protein: CASSTPGHGGYTF. The chain joins TRBV6-5 to TRBJ1-2; the D gene is possibly TRBD1 (5 bases). The V end lost 6 bases, the J end lost 8 bases, and 16 bases lay between the germline ends. Germline loops: CDR1 MNHEY, CDR2 SVGAGI. CDR3 length equals 13 residues.